This passage covers 18 T cell receptor beta chains from one sample sequenced in a study of early T cells in non-severe SARS-CoV-2 infection. TCRdb called the 5' RACE reads again in MiXCR, with one record for every CDR3 protein. The sample carries approximately 48,000 distinct CDR3 sequences, 9.3% recorded once. Sequencing input: whole blood. These receptors were obtained from an adult who was a healthcare worker with PCR-confirmed SARS-CoV-2 infection or an uninfected control (not recorded which).

The chain uses TRBV7-9 and TRBJ2-2; the match to TRBD1 covers 8 bases. This CDR3 has 14 amino acids. Per germline, CDR1 SEHNR and CDR2 FQNEAQ (reference sequence). Trimming at V came to 3 bases and at J to 8 bases, leaving 5 bases not matched to a gene. The CDR3 sequence: CASSFGQGPGELFF. The CDR3 coding sequence is TGTGCCAGCAGCTTCGGACAGGGTCCTGGGGAGCTGTTTTTT.

In regard to this clonotype: A much larger clone sits a single nucleotide away, making a read error possible. The J gene is TRBJ2-4, the V gene TRBV5-1, with D possibly TRBD1 on 6 matching bases. The germline V gene has CDR1 SGHRS and CDR2 YFSETQ. This CDR3 is 14 amino acids long. The CDR3 coding sequence is TGCGCCAGCAGCCCAGGGGACCCAGGGAACATTCAGCACTTC. It yields the protein CASSPGDPGNIQHF.

This clonotype has at least ten counts. V and J are TRBV6-5 and TRBJ2-4; D unresolved. Trimming took 5 bases from V and 0 from J, leaving 8 bases between them. Per the germline V gene, CDR1 is MNHEY and CDR2 is SVGAGI. CDR3 length: 14 residues. The CDR3: CASSRLGAKNIQYF. The CDR3 nucleotides are TGTGCCAGCAGTCGACTGGGAGCCAAAAACATTCAGTACTTC.

This clonotype showed up many times. V usage is TRBV5-1 and J usage is TRBJ2-1; 7 bases agree with TRBD2. With V trimmed by 3 bases and J by 0 bases, 12 bases remained unmatched. CDR1 and CDR2 (germline): SGHRS, YFSETQ. This CDR3 region has 18 residues. The CDR3 sequence is CASSWLGGRVSSYNEQFF. CDR3 in DNA: TGCGCCAGCAGCTGGCTGGGAGGGAGGGTCAGCTCCTACAATGAGCAGTTCTTC.

This clonotype was seen at least ten times. The V gene is TRBV28, the J gene TRBJ1-2; 7 nucleotides align to TRBD1. J was trimmed by 6 bases and V by 5 bases; bases with no gene match: 15. CDR1 MDHEN and CDR2 SYDVKM come from the germline V gene. The CDR3 loop spans 16 amino acids. As DNA, the CDR3 is TGTGCCAGCAGTCCGGGGACAGAAGGGGGTATAGATGGCTACACCTTC. Residues: CASSPGTEGGIDGYTF.

This clonotype showed up many times. V gene TRBV20-1 combines with J gene TRBJ2-2; 7 positions match TRBD2. This CDR3 contains 15 residues. The germline CDR1 and CDR2 sequences are DFQATT and SNEGSKA (reference sequence). The ends lost 5 bases at V and 1 base at J; junction bases unmatched: 7. The DNA for the CDR3 is TGCAGTGCTCGGGAGGCTAGGAGGAACACCGGGGAGCTGTTTTTT. Its protein product is CSAREARRNTGELFF.

This clonotype was seen ten or more times. This sequence joins TRBV19 and TRBJ2-1; 13 bases line up with TRBD2. The J segment lost 12 bases and the V segment lost 4 bases, leaving 9 bases of the junction unmatched. Germline V gives CDR1 LNHDA, CDR2 SQIVND (reference sequence). This CDR3 region has 15 residues. The CDR3 sequence is CASSTLAGGPLGQFF. CDR3 nucleotide sequence: TGTGCCAGTAGTACACTAGCGGGAGGGCCCCTTGGGCAGTTCTTC.

This clonotype was counted only a few times. This chain uses TRBV28 with TRBJ1-1; D uncertain. In germline, CDR1 is MDHEN, CDR2 SYDVKM. The CDR3 has 14 residues. Trimming pared 7 bases from V and 2 bases from J, leaving 14 bases between. Written as DNA, the CDR3 is TGTGCCAGCACCGTCCTTGGGGATAACACTGAAGCTTTCTTT. This gives the protein CASTVLGDNTEAFF.

This clonotype was seen more than once but under ten times. V is TRBV5-1 and J is TRBJ2-3; D not resolved. Deletions cut 0 bases from V and 2 bases from J, with 7 bases between. The CDR3 extends over 14 amino acids. CDR1 is SGHRS and CDR2 is YFSETQ in the germline V gene. The DNA of the CDR3 is TGCGCCAGCAGCTTGGGGGCAGACACAGATACGCAGTATTTT. This sequence encodes CASSLGADTDTQYF.

This clonotype turned up a few times. The chain carries TRBV7-2 and TRBJ2-7, with a tentative D call TRBD1 (5 bases). Trimming removed 4 bases from V and 0 bases from J, with 19 bases in between. The germline V gene encodes CDR1 SGHTA and CDR2 FQGNSA. The CDR3 contains 17 residues. The CDR3 sequence: CASSSGTGLDVSYEQYF. DNA for the CDR3: TGTGCCAGCAGCTCGGGTACAGGATTAGACGTCTCCTACGAGCAGTACTTC.

This clonotype was seen at least ten times. The V and J genes are TRBV15 and TRBJ2-5; D unclear. Looked up from germline, CDR1 is LNHNV and CDR2 is YYDKDF (reference sequence). This CDR3 region has 15 residues. Trimming cost V 4 bases and J 1 base, with 13 bases left between them. DNA of the CDR3: TGTGCCACCAGCAAAGTGGGCGGCCTCCAAGAGACCCAGTACTTC. The encoded protein is CATSKVGGLQETQYF. Drawing the rest from reference TRBV15 and TRBJ2-5, the complete variable domain is DAMVIQNPRYQVTQFGKPVTLSCSQTLNHNVMYWYQQKSSQAPKLLFHYYDKDFNNEADTPDNFQSRRPNTSFCFLDIRSPGLGDTAMYLCATSKVGGLQETQYFGPGTRLLVL.

This clonotype was picked up a small number of times. This chain uses TRBV7-9 with TRBJ2-1; D gene unclear. Looked up from germline, CDR1 is SEHNR and CDR2 is FQNEAQ (reference sequence). The CDR3 consists of 14 residues. V shed 5 bases and J shed 5 bases, with 13 bases lying between them. The CDR3 here is CASSPPTQDNEQFF. The CDR3 DNA reads as TGTGCCAGCAGCCCTCCGACCCAAGACAATGAGCAGTTCTTC.

This clonotype was seen ten or more times. The chain couples TRBV19 to TRBJ2-6; TRBD1 matches at 7 bases. CDR3 length equals 16 residues. The V gene end was trimmed by 3 bases and the J gene end by 1 base; junction bases not matched to a gene: 3. Germline V gives CDR1 LNHDA, CDR2 SQIVND (reference sequence). The CDR3 bases are TGTGCCAGTAGTATTAGGACAGGATCTGGGGCCAACGTCCTGACTTTC. Translation: CASSIRTGSGANVLTF. The whole variable domain, remainder taken from reference TRBV19 and TRBJ2-6, is DGGITQSPKYLFRKEGQNVTLSCEQNLNHDAMYWYRQDPGQGLRLIYYSQIVNDFQKGDIAEGYSVSREKKESFPLTVTSAQKNPTAFYLCASSIRTGSGANVLTFGAGSRLTVL.

A few counts support this clonotype. The chain combines TRBV11-2 with TRBJ2-2; maybe TRBD1 (5 bases). V lost 3 bases, J lost 6 bases, and 14 bases lay in between. The CDR3 covers 15 residues. Germline-derived CDR1 and CDR2 are SGHAT and FQNNGV. DNA of the CDR3: TGTGCCAGCAGCTTTAGAAGACAGCTACCCGGGGAGCTGTTTTTT. Translated, it gives CASSFRRQLPGELFF. Looking up the rest from reference TRBV11-2 and TRBJ2-2 gives the full variable domain: EAGVAQSPRYKIIEKRQSVAFWCNPISGHATLYWYQQILGQGPKLLIQFQNNGVVDDSQLPKDRFSAERLKGVDSTLKIQPAKLEDSAVYLCASSFRRQLPGELFFGEGSRLTVL.

This clonotype has a count of ten or more. The J gene is TRBJ2-1, the V gene TRBV20-1, with 11 nucleotides matching TRBD2. The trim removed 3 bases at V and 10 bases at J, leaving 8 bases unmatched. This CDR3 region has 14 residues. Germline V gene lookup returns CDR1 DFQATT and CDR2 SNEGSKA (reference sequence). DNA of the CDR3: TGCAGTGCTAGTAAAGGGACTAGCGGAGAAGAGCAGTTCTTC. Its protein product is CSASKGTSGEEQFF.

This clonotype has at least ten counts. The chain recombines TRBV4-2 with TRBJ1-2; D is perhaps TRBD1 (5 bases). Germline loops: CDR1 LGHNA, CDR2 YNFKEQ. There are 17 residues in the CDR3. Deletions cut 0 bases from V and 8 bases from J, with 22 bases between. CDR3 region: CASSQDIRGTQKSGYTF. CDR3 nucleotides: TGTGCCAGCAGCCAAGATATAAGAGGGACCCAAAAATCGGGCTACACCTTC.

This clonotype occurred many times. V is TRBV14 and J is TRBJ2-7; D might be TRBD2 (6 bases). Germline loops: CDR1 SGHDN, CDR2 FVKESK. The CDR3 contains 13 residues. V dropped 4 bases and J dropped 3 bases, with 10 bases sitting between them. The CDR3 reads CASSRDLGYEQYF. CDR3 in DNA: TGTGCCAGCAGCCGGGACTTAGGCTACGAGCAGTACTTC.

This clonotype was counted many times. This chain links TRBV12-3 or TRBV12-4 with TRBJ2-3; 7 nucleotides line up with TRBD2. V trimming: 6 bases; J trimming: 2 bases; junction bases outside the gene matches: 8. The CDR3 length is 15 residues. As DNA, the CDR3 is TGTGCCAGCAGCTCCACTAGCGCCACCACAGATACGCAGTATTTT. Translating gives CASSSTSATTDTQYF.